A single sample is the source of the 17 T cell receptor beta chains below, sequenced in a study of blood T cell repertoires in COVID-19. Generated by immunoSEQ multiplex PCR, the TCRdb table keeps only in-frame clones and is missing some. The sample shows about 140,000 clones, 80% of them seen only once. The sequenced sample consisted of peripheral blood. These receptors were obtained from a man between 65 and 80 years old who had recovered from COVID-19.

This chain uses TRBV6-2 or TRBV6-3 with TRBJ2-7; D is unresolved. This CDR3 is built from 14 residues. CDR1 and CDR2 (germline): MNHEY, SVGEGT. V gave up 3 bases and J gave up 4 bases, with 13 bases separating them. CDR3 nucleotide sequence: TGTGCCAGCAGTTATAACGAGCTGGTATACGAGCAGTACTTC. Translated: CASSYNELVYEQYF.

This clone has just a few counts. The chain combines TRBV7-9 with TRBJ2-3, with TRBD2 identical over 9 bases. CDR3 size: 15 residues. The germline V gene encodes CDR1 SEHNR and CDR2 FQNEAQ (reference sequence). V dropped 2 bases and J dropped 0; count of bases not matched to a gene: 0. CDR3 amino acids: CASSLTSGSTDTQYF. CDR3 DNA: TGTGCCAGCAGCTTAACTAGCGGGAGCACAGATACGCAGTATTTT.

The chain has TRBV9 and TRBJ1-2, with no clear D. Trimming shortened V by 1 base and J by 5 bases, and 15 bases separated the two germline ends. CDR3 size: 15 residues. CDR1 is SGDLS and CDR2 is YYNGEE in the germline V gene. CDR3 nucleotide sequence: TGTGCCAGCAGCGTACTATCGGGGAGTTATTATGGCTACACCTTC. Residues: CASSVLSGSYYGYTF.

The rearrangement joins TRBV21-1 to TRBJ2-6; the DNA was not compared with TRBD1, the D call given in the table. TRBV21-1 has pseudogene status. This CDR3 comprises 19 residues. The CDR3 protein is CASSKGRRQVSSGANVLTF. The DNA of the CDR3 is TGTGCCAGCAGCAAAGGAAGGAGACAGGTGAGCTCTGGGGCCAACGTCCTGACTTTC.

This sequence joins TRBV20-1 and TRBJ2-7; D gene ambiguous. Germline-derived CDR1 and CDR2 are DFQATT and SNEGSKA (reference sequence). Trimming left V 5 bases short and J 5 bases short, with 10 bases between. This CDR3 contains 11 residues. CDR3 bases: TGCAGTGCTTCAGCTAGAGACGAGCAGTACTTC. It yields the protein CSASARDEQYF.

The chain employs TRBV24-1 and TRBJ2-1; D is possibly TRBD2 (6 bases). The CDR3 loop spans 13 amino acids. The V and J ends lost 5 bases and 4 bases respectively, with 8 bases between them. Germline values: CDR1 KGHDR, CDR2 SFDVKD. In DNA form, the CDR3 reads TGTGCCACCAGTGGCGGGGCTTACAATGAGCAGTTCTTC. Its translation is CATSGGAYNEQFF.

The chain combines TRBV19 with TRBJ1-6; 11 bases map to TRBD1. The junction had 2 bases not matched to a gene; V was cut back by 5 bases and J by 8 bases. This CDR3 spans 14 amino acids. Germline CDR1 reads LNHDA; CDR2 reads SQIVND (reference sequence). CDR3 sequence reads: CASSRDRGDSPLHF. DNA for the CDR3: TGTGCCAGTAGTCGGGACAGGGGGGATTCACCCCTCCACTTT.

The gene calls are TRBV10-3 and TRBJ1-3; 11 nucleotides line up with TRBD1. J lost 4 bases, V lost 10 bases, and 9 bases had no gene match. Germline CDR1 and CDR2: ENHRY and SYGVKD. The CDR3 totals 15 residues. CDR3 DNA: TGTGCCACCGCGGGACAGGGGGTTCGGGGAAACACCATATATTTT. This codes for CATAGQGVRGNTIYF.

V is TRBV5-4 and J is TRBJ2-1; D not certain. The germline V gene has CDR1 SGHNT and CDR2 YYREEE (reference sequence). This CDR3 is 13 amino acids long. Trimming stripped 3 bases from V and 9 bases from J, with 13 bases between. The CDR3 DNA reads TGTGCCAGCAGCTATGATAGCTTGGTTGAGCAGTTCTTC. Encoded protein: CASSYDSLVEQFF.

This chain uses TRBV27 with TRBJ2-5; D remains unclear. The germline V gene encodes CDR1 MNHEY and CDR2 SMNVEV (reference sequence). The length of the CDR3 is 15 residues. V was pared by 5 bases and J by 0 bases, with 13 bases between. This chain's CDR3 is CASSPGPTYQETQYF. The CDR3 bases are TGTGCCAGCAGTCCGGGTCCTACGTACCAAGAGACCCAGTACTTC.

The genes are TRBV19 and TRBJ2-6; D is ambiguous. This CDR3 has 15 residues. Germline lookup yields CDR1 LNHDA and CDR2 SQIVND (reference sequence). V shed 3 bases and J shed 1 base, with 7 bases lying between them. The DNA of the CDR3 is TGTGCCAGTAGTATGAGGCGTTCTGGGGCCAACGTCCTGACTTTC. Protein: CASSMRRSGANVLTF.

The gene calls are TRBV2 and TRBJ2-1, with a possible D match to TRBD2 (5 bases). The CDR3 sequence is 11 residues long. Looked up from germline, CDR1 is SNHLY and CDR2 is FYNNEI. The V and J ends lost 6 bases and 10 bases respectively, with 10 bases between them. The CDR3 sequence is CASRFSGEQFF. In DNA, the CDR3 is TGTGCCAGCAGATTCTCGGGGGAGCAGTTCTTC.

This clone was counted a single time. This chain connects TRBV18 to TRBJ2-5; D unclear. Germline loops: CDR1 KGHSH, CDR2 LQKENI. The V and J ends lost 2 bases and 3 bases respectively, with 7 bases between them. CDR3 length equals 13 residues. The CDR3 sequence: CASSPWPEETQYF. In DNA, the CDR3 is TGTGCCAGCTCACCATGGCCAGAAGAGACCCAGTACTTC.

This clone was picked up a small number of times. The chain has TRBV5-1 and TRBJ2-5, with D tentatively TRBD1 (5 bases). V was pared by 7 bases and J by 3 bases, with 10 bases between. This CDR3 has 12 residues. CDR1 and CDR2 (germline): SGHRS, YFSETQ. As DNA, the CDR3 is TGCGCCAGCGGGCTGACAGAAGAGACCCAGTACTTC. It translates to CASGLTEETQYF.

Here the CDR3 reads CASRQVLSGELFF. CDR3 nucleotide sequence: TGCGCCAGCAGGCAGGTGTTGTCCGGGGAGCTGTTTTTT. V usage is TRBV23-1 and J usage is TRBJ2-2; D remains ambiguous. TRBV23-1 is identified as an open reading frame with a role that is uncertain. Trimming removed 6 bases at V and 6 bases at J, with 11 bases between. The length of the CDR3 is 13 residues.

In its sample, this clone was seen once. The genes are TRBV2 and TRBJ2-2, with 8 positions matching TRBD2. The CDR3 sequence is 17 residues long. Germline CDR1 reads SNHLY; CDR2 reads FYNNEI. The V and J ends lost 7 bases and 0 bases, in that order; junction bases with no gene match: 10. The CDR3 nucleotides are TGTGCCAGCACTGATATCGGGGGGGTCTCGAACACCGGGGAGCTGTTTTTT. Its translation is CASTDIGGVSNTGELFF.

This clone appeared a few times. V gene TRBV19 combines with J gene TRBJ2-1; perhaps TRBD1 as D (5 bases). The germline CDR1 and CDR2 sequences are LNHDA and SQIVND (reference sequence). The CDR3 is 13 amino acids. Trimming shortened V by 0 bases and J by 13 bases, and 13 bases separated the two germline ends. The CDR3 loop is CASSIEQQAHQFF. The CDR3 bases are TGTGCCAGTAGTATAGAGCAACAGGCCCACCAGTTCTTC.